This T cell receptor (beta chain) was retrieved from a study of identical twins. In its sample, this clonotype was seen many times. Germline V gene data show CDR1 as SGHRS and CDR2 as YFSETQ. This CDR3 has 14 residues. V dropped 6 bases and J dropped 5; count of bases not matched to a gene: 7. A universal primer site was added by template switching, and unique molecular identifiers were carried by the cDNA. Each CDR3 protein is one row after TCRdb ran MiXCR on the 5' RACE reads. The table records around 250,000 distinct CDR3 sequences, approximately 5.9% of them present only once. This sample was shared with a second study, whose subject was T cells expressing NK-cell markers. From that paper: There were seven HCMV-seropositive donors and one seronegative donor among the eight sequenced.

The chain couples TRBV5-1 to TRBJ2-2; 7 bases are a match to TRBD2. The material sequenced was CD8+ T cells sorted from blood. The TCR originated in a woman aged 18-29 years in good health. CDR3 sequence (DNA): TGCGCCAGCAATGCGGGAGTAAATACCGGGGAGCTGTTTTTT. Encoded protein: CASNAGVNTGELFF.